A single T cell receptor beta chain is shown here with its context. Its antigen is not known. Investigators prepared the TCR beta libraries by applying iRepertoire HTBI primers and Arm-PCR of CDR3 regions. TCRdb reanalysed the multiplex PCR reads using MiXCR and keeps one entry per CDR3 protein. The repertoire holds roughly 500,000 distinct CDR3 sequences, with around a fifth as singletons. This sample is drawn from a study of regulatory T cells in long-lasting Graves disease. Study-level points and caveats: The sample size was small, and this may have reduced accuracy. Peripheral blood alone, not thyroid tissue, underwent study.

Time point noted: persistent/refractory GD, antithyroid drugs over 5 years with positive TRAb. Generation of the TCR library employed RNA extracted from PBMCs. The specimen was peripheral blood mononuclear cells (PBMCs), collected when the disease was refractory, from a patient treated with antithyroid drugs. The origin of this receptor is a female donor with Graves disease.

For the CDR3, the DNA is TGCGCCAGCAGTGAGATGGATAGCAATCAGCCCCAGCATTTT. Amino acid sequence: CASSEMDSNQPQHF. The chain combines TRBV10-2 with TRBJ1-5; D is unclear. Per germline, CDR1 WSHSY and CDR2 SAAADI. This CDR3 has 14 amino acids. The V and J ends lost 2 bases and 0 bases respectively, with 5 bases between them.